This T cell receptor beta chain is drawn from a study of OX40 agonist ivuxolimab in advanced cancers. Across the whole study: The study treated patients with ivuxolimab, an agonistic anti-OX40 (CD134) antibody. Averaging approximately 60 years in age, with a range of roughly 20 to 90, the cohort was 80% to 90% male.

The CDR3 consists of 13 residues. CDR1 is MGHRA and CDR2 is YSYEKL in the germline V gene. The V gene lost 4 bases and the J gene lost 2 bases, with 8 bases spanning the gap. Using immunoSEQ multiplex PCR, the repertoire was profiled, and TCRdb retains in-frame clones only, with some absent. The table includes about 88,000 clones, about 85% detected once. The chain links TRBV4-1 to TRBJ2-5; maybe TRBD1 (6 bases). The starting material was CD4+ or CD8+ T cells sorted from blood, obtained in a trial of the OX40 agonist ivuxolimab. The receptor was derived from an adult with an advanced solid tumor such as melanoma, head and neck, liver or kidney cancer. The DNA of the CDR3 is TGCGCCAGCAGCCGGCAGGGGCAAGAGACCCAGTACTTC. Amino acids: CASSRQGQETQYF.